This TCR beta chain originates from a study of shared clonotypes between healthy human individuals. As for the study in general: CD4 naive and CD4 memory each took three plates per donor, while CD8 naive took two and CD8 memory one.

Study results and caveats: Generation probability values for non-shared clonotypes were lower than those for clonotypes shared by all four donors.

Of note for this clone: Its antigen is unknown. The same CDR3 is also encoded by other DNA sequences in this sample.

Germline lookup yields CDR1 SGHTA and CDR2 FQGNSA. V lost 4 bases to trimming and J lost 2 bases; unmatched junction nucleotides: 3. This CDR3 comprises 15 residues. Measured with immunoSEQ multiplex PCR; TCRdb has only the in-frame clones, and not every one. The sample carries roughly 2,500,000 clones, 93% recorded once. Sequencing was done on a sample of naive CD4+ T cells from PBMCs. This sample's subset: CD45RA+ positively selected. This chain links TRBV7-2 with TRBJ2-7; 12 bases agree with TRBD2. This clonotype was obtained from a man younger than 30 in good health. Some clones in this sample may be carry-over from other donors' samples. Here the CDR3 reads CASSSGLAGPYEQYF. The DNA of the CDR3 is TGTGCCAGCAGCTCGGGACTAGCGGGCCCCTACGAGCAGTACTTC.